Below, one TCR beta chain is given with its context. Its antigen specificity is not known. It has no much larger one-base neighbor in the sample; base qualities were not kept. This sample's time point label indicates: baseline before first vaccination. Vaccinee samples were obtained from the UK trials COV001 and COV002, which included a single-blind randomized controlled phase 2/3 trial of AZD1222 (ChAdOx1 nCoV-19) in healthy adults. For TCRbeta chain sequencing, PBMC samples from trial participants were taken at day 0 and at day 28 after the second dose. From cysteine to phenylalanine, the CDR3 is 12 amino acids long. The DNA shown is the 36-base CDR3, in frame from base 1. V and J lose 6 bases and 3 bases, and a span of 9 bases separates them. CDR1 and CDR2 (SGHTA, FQGNSA) derive from the germline V gene. These data belong to a study of T cell responses to AZD1222 COVID-19 vaccine (dated by TCRdb to about 2021). In the study overall: AZD1222 recipients given second doses at about 4 weeks or at about 12 weeks were pooled, since spike-specific TCR depth and breadth were not found to differ between the two schedules. Trial participants were enrolled into age subgroups of 18-55, 56-69 and 70-plus years, which contained roughly 150, 30 and 60 TCR-sequenced participants, respectively. A total of under 250 trial participants underwent TCR sequencing, of whom approximately 200 had received two doses of AZD1222 and approximately 26 had received two doses of the MenACWY control vaccine. The paper's findings and limits, for the study overall: Participants were mostly white British, with more females than males. The authors suggested clonal diversity may have been underestimated. In the small 56-69-year group, the increase in depth fell short of significance, most likely because of low power. Conclusions about previously exposed vaccinees are limited because only six or seven AZD1222 recipients were SARS-CoV-2 seropositive at baseline. Epitopes outside the regions mutated in the B.1.351 and B.1.1.7 variants were reportedly recognized by nearly half of the unique spike-specific TCRs. After two AZD1222 doses, spike-specific TCR breadth and depth were significantly higher than at day 0 and than in MenACWY recipients. Because no day 14 peak-response samples were available, the repertoires could be characterized only after the peak T cell response. The whole spike protein was spanned by vaccine-associated CD4 TCRs, and dominant responses were seen in regions 160-218 and 743-854.

The CDR3 regions of human TCRbeta chains were subjected to immunosequencing. From the authors' description of their analysis: TCRs in the repertoires were compared against a reference library of SARS-CoV-2-specific TCRs that had been generated with the MIRA antigen-specificity platform. Breadth was defined as the fraction of unique TCRs that were SARS-CoV-2-associated, and depth was defined as the fraction of total T cells that were SARS-CoV-2-associated. Using the MIRA data, each spike-specific TCR was assigned both to the spike region to which the TCR was reactive and to a CD4 or CD8 class. Log10-transformed breadth and depth values were compared by one-way ANOVA with Sidak's multiple comparisons tests. As stored in TCRdb, this immuneACCESS dataset retains in-frame rearrangements with V and J assigned. A fraction of the clones does not appear; measured against another copy, unresolved V genes explain less than half of the discrepancy, and the remainder lacks a known reason. D and trimming were read from the DNA, whereas the V and J calls and clone size are those reported in that table. The sample table records about 100,000 clones; approximately 90% of these occur just once. The biggest ten clones account for 1% to 1.5% of the sample.

This chain joins TRBV7-2 to TRBJ2-7; TRBD2 is a possible D gene, resting on 5 matching bases. The starting material was peripheral blood, obtained on day 0 of AZD1222 vaccination. The receptor's source is an adult in good health. The sequenced DNA is TGTGCCAGCAGTACAGACTACTACGAGCAGTACTTC. It translates to CASSTDYYEQYF.